This T cell receptor beta chain was identified in a study of T cell repertoires in cytomegalovirus infection. Study-wide context: As its CMV epitopes, the study selected recently identified HLA-C-restricted and well-studied HLA-B-restricted targets. Public TCR beta signature analysis indicated the presence of both CMV infection and matching HLA type.

TCRdb redid the calling of the reads with MiXCR, one entry per CDR3 protein. The repertoire consists of some 800,000 distinct CDR3 sequences, with about 30% occurring once and the leading ten covering roughly 12%. This clonotype was observed a few times. Its matching antigen is unknown. The junction departs from the called germline gene at one end, perhaps through a read error. Study-wide results and limits: Ex vivo, HLA-C-restricted CMV-specific TCR beta clonotypes prevailed over the rest of the response.

The CDR3 spans 11 residues. Per the germline V gene, CDR1 is SQVTM and CDR2 is ANQGSEA. This chain links TRBV29-1 with TRBJ1-3; D gene uncertain. This clonotype originated in a human donor in good health (CMV status not recorded). Some clones in this sample may be carry-over from other donors' samples. The sample here was cultured CD8+ T cells from PBMCs, taken from culture after CMV antigen stimulation. The CDR3 loop reads CSVQEGNTIYF. CDR3 nucleotide sequence: TGCAGCGTTCAAGAGGGAAACACCATATATTTT.